This T cell receptor (beta chain) was profiled in a study of ipilimumab plus nivolumab after autologous stem cell transplantation. Study-level background: Median doses per patient: a few ipilimumab, 7 to 9 nivolumab.

Study conclusions and caveats: The authors say TCR, Treg and microbiome findings warrant further study.

The V gene lost 0 bases and the J gene lost 7 bases, with 12 bases spanning the gap. Germline CDR1 reads LGHNA; CDR2 reads YSLEER. The CDR3 runs to 14 residues. Sequencing used immunoSEQ multiplex PCR; TCRdb keeps in-frame clones, though not all of them. The table shows about 16,000 clones, with roughly four fifths occurring only once. Patients got ipilimumab 1 mg/kg beginning 14 to 28 days post-transplant. Details on this clone: Its antigen is unknown.

The sequenced sample was PBMCs, obtained in a trial of ipilimumab plus nivolumab as post-transplant consolidation. This sequence originates from a male donor with diffuse large B-cell lymphoma. The gene calls are TRBV4-3 and TRBJ1-2; D is uncertain. The CDR3 protein is CASSQDHGRVGYTF. The CDR3 DNA sequence: TGCGCCAGCAGCCAAGATCATGGAAGGGTTGGCTACACCTTC.